Shown below are 26 T cell receptor beta chains from a single sample sequenced in a study of blood T cell repertoires in COVID-19. Using immunoSEQ multiplex PCR, the repertoire was profiled, and TCRdb retains in-frame clones only, with some absent. The sample has approximately 300,000 clones, under 85% seen once; the top ten hold 0.87%. The material sequenced was peripheral blood. Receptors originate from a human donor with COVID-19, enrolled during active disease. The donor label of this sample is uncertain.

This chain links TRBV28 with TRBJ1-2, with 9 bases lining up with TRBD1. Germline values: CDR1 MDHEN, CDR2 SYDVKM. The ends lost 10 bases at V and 7 bases at J; junction bases unmatched: 31. CDR3 length: 20 residues. The CDR3 bases are TGTGCCAACAATGGGGACCGGCCCGGACAGGGGTCCATCTTTCCCCGTGGCTACACCTTC. Translation gives CANNGDRPGQGSIFPRGYTF.

V is TRBV7-9 and J is TRBJ1-1; D gene ambiguous. Germline CDR1 and CDR2: SEHNR and FQNEAQ (reference sequence). V lost 1 base and J 4 bases, leaving 10 bases between the germline ends. CDR3 length equals 14 residues. CDR3 sequence: CASSLEGRFTEAFF. In DNA, the CDR3 is TGTGCCAGCAGCTTAGAAGGGAGGTTCACTGAAGCTTTCTTT.

The rearrangement uses TRBV5-6 and TRBJ2-2; D might be TRBD1 (6 bases). CDR1 and CDR2 from the germline V gene are SGHDT and YYEEEE. Trimming took 4 bases from V and 6 from J, leaving 19 bases between them. The CDR3 sequence is 16 residues long. For the CDR3, the DNA is TGTGCCAGCAGCCTTTATACCTTACAGGGATCCGGGGAGCTGTTTTTT. The encoded protein is CASSLYTLQGSGELFF.

The rearrangement uses TRBV19 and TRBJ1-2; 10 bases are shared with TRBD1. This CDR3 spans 15 amino acids. Germline CDR1 reads LNHDA; CDR2 reads SQIVND (reference sequence). With 7 bases clipped from V and 4 bases from J, the junction kept 9 bases outside the gene matches. The CDR3 nucleotides read TGTGCCAGTACCCCCATCGGGACAGGGGCCTATGGCTACACCTTC. As protein: CASTPIGTGAYGYTF. Looking up the rest from reference TRBV19 and TRBJ1-2 gives the full variable domain: DGGITQSPKYLFRKEGQNVTLSCEQNLNHDAMYWYRQDPGQGLRLIYYSQIVNDFQKGDIAEGYSVSREKKESFPLTVTSAQKNPTAFYLCASTPIGTGAYGYTFGSGTRLTVV.

The DNA for the CDR3 is TGTGCCAGCATAACCGGTGGACAGTCCTACGAGCAGTACTTC. Its translation is CASITGGQSYEQYF. V usage is TRBV28 and J usage is TRBJ2-7; D may be TRBD1 (6 bases). V lost 7 bases and J 1 base, leaving 14 bases between the germline ends. The CDR3 contains 14 residues. The germline CDR1 and CDR2 sequences are MDHEN and SYDVKM.

The chain links TRBV28 to TRBJ1-2; possible D gene TRBD1, 6 bases. The germline V gene encodes CDR1 MDHEN and CDR2 SYDVKM. Trimming pared 7 bases from V and 6 bases from J, leaving 12 bases between. CDR3 length: 12 residues. The CDR3 loop reads CASMGAADGYTF. The CDR3 DNA is TGTGCCAGCATGGGGGCCGCAGATGGCTACACCTTC.

The rearrangement links TRBV7-6 to TRBJ2-7; D is possibly TRBD2 (5 bases). This CDR3 has 13 residues. The ends were cut back, 4 bases at V and 4 bases at J, with 11 bases in the middle. Per the germline V gene, CDR1 is SGHVS and CDR2 is FNYEAQ. The DNA of the CDR3 is TGTGCCAGCAGCTCCCGACGGACTTACGAGCAGTACTTC. Translating gives CASSSRRTYEQYF.

The V and J genes are TRBV27 and TRBJ1-4; 9 nucleotides align to TRBD1. Trimming at V came to 6 bases and at J to 8 bases, leaving 7 bases not matched to a gene. The CDR3 consists of 14 residues. Germline V gene lookup returns CDR1 MNHEY and CDR2 SMNVEV (reference sequence). The CDR3 DNA reads TGTGCCAGCAGGGTACAGGGGGCTGGAGAAAAACTGTTTTTT. Translating gives CASRVQGAGEKLFF.

J is TRBJ2-1 and V is TRBV28; TRBD2 aligns across 7 bases. In germline, CDR1 is MDHEN, CDR2 SYDVKM. The CDR3 is 15 residues long. Losses at the gene ends were 3 bases for V and 8 bases for J; bases not matched to a gene: 10. CDR3 protein: CASSFSAGVVDEQFF. In nucleotides, the CDR3 is TGTGCCAGCAGTTTCTCTGCGGGAGTGGTCGATGAGCAGTTCTTC.

The CDR3 DNA follows: TGTGCCAGTAGTGAGGGTGGAGTCTATGGCTACACCTTC. The encoded protein is CASSEGGVYGYTF. J is TRBJ1-2 and V is TRBV19; the D is unclear. CDR1 LNHDA and CDR2 SQIVND come from the germline V gene (reference sequence). CDR3 length: 13 residues. The V end was cut by 5 bases, the J end by 4 bases, with 11 bases between.

This chain links TRBV19 with TRBJ2-7; TRBD1 might be the D (6 bases). Deletions cut 0 bases from V and 4 bases from J, with 19 bases between. Germline V gives CDR1 LNHDA, CDR2 SQIVND (reference sequence). The CDR3 runs 17 residues. In DNA form, the CDR3 reads TGTGCCAGTAGTATAGAAAGCCCACAGGGTTCCCCTTACGAGCAGTACTTC. Its protein is CASSIESPQGSPYEQYF. The variable domain in full, completed from reference TRBV19 and TRBJ2-7, reads DGGITQSPKYLFRKEGQNVTLSCEQNLNHDAMYWYRQDPGQGLRLIYYSQIVNDFQKGDIAEGYSVSREKKESFPLTVTSAQKNPTAFYLCASSIESPQGSPYEQYFGPGTRLTVT.

The CDR3 region has the DNA TGCAGCGTTGAAACAGGGGCTCGACAGGGCGGCTATGGCTACACCTTC. As protein: CSVETGARQGGYGYTF. The rearrangement uses TRBV29-1 and TRBJ1-2; 7 positions match TRBD1. The germline V gene encodes CDR1 SQVTM and CDR2 ANQGSEA. The V gene end was trimmed by 2 bases and the J gene end by 4 bases; junction bases not matched to a gene: 13. The CDR3 covers 16 residues.

The chain uses TRBV19 and TRBJ2-5, with TRBD2 identical over 8 bases. The CDR3 has 14 amino acids. Germline values: CDR1 LNHDA, CDR2 SQIVND (reference sequence). J lost 5 bases, V lost 10 bases, and 12 bases had no gene match. CDR3 in DNA: TGTGCCACATCCCGGGGGGGGGCTTCGGAGACCCAGTACTTC. It encodes CATSRGGASETQYF.

This clone appeared a single time. This chain uses TRBV27 with TRBJ2-7; 11 nucleotides match TRBD2. The V and J ends lost 5 bases and 7 bases, in that order; junction bases with no gene match: 10. The CDR3 is 15 residues long. From germline, CDR1 is MNHEY and CDR2 SMNVEV (reference sequence). The CDR3 here is CASSPTSGILREQYF. CDR3 DNA sequence: TGTGCCAGCAGTCCGACTAGCGGGATCCTGCGGGAGCAGTACTTC.

CDR3 region: CASSDTGGLSNQPQHF. The CDR3 region has the DNA TGTGCCAGCAGCGATACAGGGGGTTTGAGCAATCAGCCCCAGCATTTT. The chain has TRBV7-9 and TRBJ1-5, with 8 bases fitting TRBD1. Looked up from germline, CDR1 is SEHNR and CDR2 is FQNEAQ (reference sequence). Trimming at V came to 5 bases and at J to 1 base, leaving 7 bases not matched to a gene. The CDR3 is 16 residues long.

The rearrangement links TRBV7-9 to TRBJ2-3; unclear D gene. The V end was cut by 7 bases, the J end by 1 base, with 18 bases between. Germline CDR1 SEHNR, CDR2 FQNEAQ (reference sequence). The CDR3 sequence is 16 residues long. The CDR3 DNA is TGTGCCAGCATTCTATACGCTGAGTACGGCACAGATACGCAGTATTTT. It translates to CASILYAEYGTDTQYF.

V and J are TRBV11-2 and TRBJ2-1; the D gene is possibly TRBD2 (6 bases). V was clipped by 7 bases and J by 0 bases, with 16 bases between them. The CDR3 loop spans 16 amino acids. Looked up from germline, CDR1 is SGHAT and CDR2 is FQNNGV. CDR3 DNA sequence: TGTGCCAGCATCCCCCTTAGCGGAGGCTCCTACAATGAGCAGTTCTTC. Its translation is CASIPLSGGSYNEQFF.

The chain carries TRBV21-1 and TRBJ1-5; the D call of TRBD1 is as the table states it, not checked on the DNA. TRBV21-1 is annotated as a pseudogene. The CDR3 length is 18 residues. CDR3 amino acids: CASSTPGATRGSNQPQHF. The CDR3 DNA reads as TGTGCCAGCAGCACCCCAGGGGCGACCCGAGGCAGCAATCAGCCCCAGCATTTT.

V usage is TRBV3-1 (or the pseudogene TRBV3-2) and J usage is TRBJ2-2; D remains unclear. The CDR3 is 15 amino acids. Germline V lookup: CDR1 LGHDT, CDR2 YNNKEL (reference sequence). Trimming removed 1 base at V and 3 bases at J, with 9 bases between. The CDR3 DNA is TGTGCCAGCAGCCAAGTTATAGCCTACACCGGGGAGCTGTTTTTT. It translates to CASSQVIAYTGELFF.

The V call is TRBV21-1, the J call TRBJ2-1; the table's D call of TRBD2 was not tested on the DNA. TRBV21-1 is a recognized pseudogene. This CDR3 is built from 18 residues. This CDR3 reads CASSTGTSGRLRGNEQFF. The DNA of the CDR3 is TGTGCCAGCAGCACAGGGACTAGCGGGAGATTAAGGGGGAATGAGCAGTTCTTC.

The chain joins TRBV5-4 to TRBJ1-2, with a weak D call TRBD1 (6 bases). The V gene's germline CDR1 is SGHNT and CDR2 YYREEE (reference sequence). This CDR3 contains 14 residues. The V end lost 2 bases, the J end lost 5 bases, and 13 bases lay between the germline ends. The CDR3 loop reads CASSFQGQRYGYTF. The CDR3 bases are TGTGCCAGCAGCTTTCAAGGACAGAGGTATGGCTACACCTTC. Looking up the rest from reference TRBV5-4 and TRBJ1-2 gives the full variable domain: ETGVTQSPTHLIKTRGQQVTLRCSSQSGHNTVSWYQQALGQGPQFIFQYYREEENGRGNFPPRFSGLQFPNYSSELNVNALELDDSALYLCASSFQGQRYGYTFGSGTRLTVV.

The V gene is TRBV30, the J gene TRBJ1-6; weak D call: TRBD1 (5 bases). Trimming pared 1 base from V and 9 bases from J, leaving 22 bases between. This CDR3 region has 17 residues. Germline loops: CDR1 GTSNPN, CDR2 SVGIG (reference sequence). CDR3 sequence reads: CAWSAFLPGLSSSPLHF. CDR3 bases: TGTGCCTGGAGTGCATTCCTTCCGGGACTATCGAGTTCACCCCTCCACTTT.

This clone was detected once. V usage is TRBV27 and J usage is TRBJ1-5; 8 bases fit TRBD1. Per germline, CDR1 MNHEY and CDR2 SMNVEV (reference sequence). The CDR3 contains 16 residues. Trimming took 3 bases from V and 6 from J; bases not matched to a gene: 10. CDR3 sequence reads: CASSLAGGAGGQPQHF. The CDR3 nucleotides are TGTGCCAGCAGTTTGGCAGGGGGCGCGGGCGGTCAGCCCCAGCATTTT.

This clone was recorded a few times. The chain has TRBV5-4 and TRBJ1-6, with D uncertain. The CDR3 sequence is 15 residues long. Germline V gene lookup returns CDR1 SGHNT and CDR2 YYREEE (reference sequence). Between the trimmed V and J ends, which lost 4 bases and 6 bases, there was a span of 14 bases. Here the CDR3 reads CASSPAGFGNSPLHF. CDR3 coding DNA: TGTGCCAGCAGCCCGGCGGGGTTTGGTAATTCACCCCTCCACTTT.

The rearrangement links TRBV24-1 to TRBJ2-7; 13 bases fit TRBD2. The CDR3 contains 17 residues. The V gene end was trimmed by 7 bases and the J gene end by 4 bases; junction bases not matched to a gene: 12. Germline V gives CDR1 KGHDR, CDR2 SFDVKD. The CDR3 loop is CATSKLAGGPGLYEQYF. The CDR3 DNA reads as TGTGCCACCAGCAAACTAGCGGGAGGGCCCGGATTATACGAGCAGTACTTC.

The chain uses TRBV5-1 and TRBJ2-5, with D possibly matching TRBD2 (5 bases). Between the trimmed V and J ends, which lost 4 bases and 5 bases, there was a span of 18 bases. The CDR3 contains 15 residues. The germline V gene encodes CDR1 SGHRS and CDR2 YFSETQ. CDR3 sequence: CASSADSLVQETQYF. The CDR3 DNA is TGCGCCAGCAGCGCGGACTCCCTAGTCCAGGAGACCCAGTACTTC.